These 9 T cell receptor beta chains were sequenced from one sample in a study of blood T cell repertoires in COVID-19. Profiled with immunoSEQ multiplex PCR; TCRdb holds only in-frame clones, not every one. The sample contains about 500,000 clones, approximately 89% of which appear only once. The sample comprised peripheral blood. These receptors were obtained from a man between 18 and 29 years old with COVID-19, enrolled during active disease.

The chain is built from TRBV6-1 and TRBJ2-6, with D possibly TRBD1 on 5 matching bases. Deletions cut 3 bases from V and 4 bases from J, with 10 bases between. CDR1 and CDR2 (germline): MNHNS, SASEGT. This CDR3 has 15 amino acids. The CDR3 region has the DNA TGTGCCAGCAGTGAGCCAGGGCGGGGGGCCAACGTCCTGACTTTC. Translated, it gives CASSEPGRGANVLTF.

The chain has TRBV5-4 and TRBJ2-2; 14 nucleotides agree with TRBD2. V shed 2 bases, J shed 6 bases, and the junction held 3 bases outside the gene matches. The CDR3 spans 16 residues. CDR1 SGHNT and CDR2 YYREEE come from the germline V gene (reference sequence). CDR3: CASSFGLAGGAGELFF. The DNA of the CDR3 is TGTGCCAGCAGCTTCGGACTAGCGGGAGGTGCCGGGGAGCTGTTTTTT.

The chain has TRBV11-3 and TRBJ2-1; TRBD2 agrees at 7 bases. The V gene end was trimmed by 0 bases and the J gene end by 4 bases; junction bases not matched to a gene: 0. CDR3 length equals 14 residues. Per germline, CDR1 SGHNT and CDR2 YENEEA. The DNA for the CDR3 is TGTGCCAGCAGCTTAGACGGGGGGTACAATGAGCAGTTCTTC. Its translation: CASSLDGGYNEQFF.

This clone was seen only a few times. This chain joins TRBV28 and TRBJ2-2, with D maybe TRBD1 (5 bases). CDR3 length equals 14 residues. CDR1 and CDR2 (germline): MDHEN, SYDVKM. V dropped 3 bases and J dropped 1 base, with 6 bases sitting between them. CDR3 amino acids: CASSLQGNTGELFF. Written as DNA, the CDR3 is TGTGCCAGCAGTTTGCAGGGGAACACCGGGGAGCTGTTTTTT.

The gene calls are TRBV20-1 and TRBJ2-7; 10 bases line up with TRBD2. Germline V gene sequence: CDR1 DFQATT, CDR2 SNEGSKA (reference sequence). V dropped 3 bases and J dropped 0; count of bases not matched to a gene: 8. This CDR3 comprises 16 residues. CDR3 loop: CSASGIASGGSYEQYF. CDR3 bases: TGCAGTGCTAGTGGTATTGCTAGCGGGGGCTCCTACGAGCAGTACTTC.

The J gene is TRBJ2-7, the V gene TRBV28, with D maybe TRBD1 (6 bases). The CDR3 runs to 13 residues. Trimming removed 7 bases from V and 2 bases from J, with 12 bases in between. CDR1 is MDHEN, CDR2 SYDVKM, per germline. The CDR3 DNA follows: TGTGCCAGCATACCGGCAGGGGCCTACGAGCAGTACTTC. This gives the protein CASIPAGAYEQYF.

The chain is built from TRBV19 and TRBJ2-1, with 10 bases aligning to TRBD2. The CDR3 spans 15 residues. The V gene end was trimmed by 5 bases and the J gene end by 7 bases; junction bases not matched to a gene: 8. Looked up from germline, CDR1 is LNHDA and CDR2 is SQIVND (reference sequence). The CDR3 sequence: CASSVLAGVPNEQFF. CDR3 coding DNA: TGTGCCAGTAGTGTTCTAGCGGGAGTGCCAAATGAGCAGTTCTTC.

This chain links TRBV11-2 with TRBJ1-2, with TRBD1 matching 8 bases. CDR1 and CDR2 (germline): SGHAT, FQNNGV. The CDR3 is 13 residues long. J gave up 6 bases and V 6 bases, and 6 bases lay outside the gene matches. The CDR3 reads CASRLAGGNGYTF. The CDR3 region has the DNA TGTGCCAGCAGACTCGCAGGGGGCAATGGCTACACCTTC.

This clone was seen a handful of times. V is TRBV5-8 and J is TRBJ1-6; the D is unclear. The CDR3 length is 13 residues. Germline V gene lookup returns CDR1 SGHTS and CDR2 YDEGEE. V was trimmed by 0 bases and J by 7 bases, leaving 5 bases between them. Here the CDR3 DNA reads TGTGCCAGCAGCTTGGTTCCGAATTCACCCCTCCACTTT. Amino acids: CASSLVPNSPLHF.